A single sample is the source of the 16 T cell receptor beta chains below, sequenced in a study of cytomegalovirus exposure and HLA in healthy donors. This PCR relied on a set of 60 Vbeta primers and 13 Jbeta primers. Clones were sequenced by immunoSEQ multiplex PCR, and TCRdb holds only the in-frame ones, with some missing. The sample has about 79,000 clones, under 70% seen once; the top ten hold about 6.9%. Sequencing input: PBMCs. All receptors come from a woman aged 50 to 60 in good health and CMV-seropositive.

This clone came up a few times. This chain joins TRBV4-1 and TRBJ1-2; 9 bases align to TRBD1. With 4 bases clipped from V and 8 bases from J, the junction kept 8 bases outside the gene matches. This CDR3 has 14 residues. Germline V gives CDR1 MGHRA, CDR2 YSYEKL. Here the CDR3 reads CASSRPGQGRGYTF. The CDR3 nucleotides read TGCGCCAGCAGCCGTCCGGGACAGGGTCGGGGCTACACCTTC.

This chain links TRBV5-1 with TRBJ2-1; 13 nucleotides align to TRBD2. The CDR3 consists of 15 residues. With 2 bases clipped from V and 8 bases from J, the junction kept 4 bases outside the gene matches. Germline loops: CDR1 SGHRS, CDR2 YFSETQ. The chain's CDR3 is CASSFTSGGVDEQFF. The CDR3 DNA reads as TGCGCCAGCAGCTTTACTAGCGGGGGGGTGGATGAGCAGTTCTTC. The variable domain in full, completed from reference TRBV5-1 and TRBJ2-1, reads KAGVTQTPRYLIKTRGQQVTLSCSPISGHRSVSWYQQTPGQGLQFLFEYFSETQRNKGNFPGRFSGRQFSNSRSEMNVSTLELGDSALYLCASSFTSGGVDEQFFGPGTRLTVL.

This clone was counted a few times. The chain has TRBV2 and TRBJ2-6; D perhaps matches TRBD1 (6 bases). The CDR3 consists of 17 residues. Deletions cut 7 bases from V and 1 base from J, with 17 bases between. Germline-derived CDR1 and CDR2 are SNHLY and FYNNEI. CDR3 region: CASNLGQTLSGANVLTF. The DNA for the CDR3 is TGTGCCAGCAATTTAGGACAGACTCTATCTGGGGCCAACGTCCTGACTTTC.

V gene TRBV4-1 combines with J gene TRBJ2-5; TRBD2 matches 8 bases. Germline V CDR1 and CDR2: MGHRA, YSYEKL. With 6 bases clipped from V and 2 bases from J, the junction kept 5 bases outside the gene matches. The CDR3 is 14 residues long. The CDR3 here is CASSRGTSQETQYF. The CDR3 DNA reads TGCGCCAGCAGTCGAGGGACTAGTCAAGAGACCCAGTACTTC.

This rearrangement joins TRBV5-4 to TRBJ1-4; D is undetermined. The CDR3 covers 17 residues. Trimming stripped 4 bases from V and 0 bases from J, with 16 bases between. Per germline, CDR1 SGHNT and CDR2 YYREEE (reference sequence). Written as DNA, the CDR3 is TGTGCCAGCAGCGTAAAAGGGAGCGGCGCAACTAATGAAAAACTGTTTTTT. As protein: CASSVKGSGATNEKLFF.

The chain couples TRBV6-1 to TRBJ2-7, with 8 bases lining up with TRBD1. Per germline, CDR1 MNHNS and CDR2 SASEGT. Trimming cost V 8 bases and J 3 bases; bases outside gene matches: 12. The CDR3 extends over 15 amino acids. For the CDR3, the DNA is TGTGCCAGCCTCCTAGTCCCAGGGGGCGTCTACGAGCAGTACTTC. Its translation: CASLLVPGGVYEQYF.

This sequence joins TRBV29-1 and TRBJ2-7, with a possible D match to TRBD2 (7 bases). Germline assignment: CDR1 SQVTM and CDR2 ANQGSEA. The CDR3 consists of 13 residues. V lost 1 base and J 2 bases, leaving 9 bases between the germline ends. This CDR3 reads CSVEGGGTYEQYF. The CDR3, as DNA: TGCAGCGTTGAAGGGGGGGGCACCTACGAGCAGTACTTC.

This clone was counted a few times. The chain's CDR3 is CASSPSAGQGESEAFF. CDR3 sequence (DNA): TGCGCCAGCAGCCCGTCGGCGGGACAGGGGGAATCTGAAGCTTTCTTT. The chain combines TRBV5-1 with TRBJ1-1; 11 nucleotides align to TRBD1. Germline lookup yields CDR1 SGHRS and CDR2 YFSETQ. The CDR3 runs 16 residues. With V trimmed by 4 bases and J by 6 bases, 11 bases remained unmatched.

This clone occurred a few times. In DNA, the CDR3 is TGTGCCAGCAGTGAAGCGTGGGCAACGGCGAACACTGAAGCTTTCTTT. This codes for CASSEAWATANTEAFF. The chain employs TRBV6-1 and TRBJ1-1, with D uncertain. Germline CDR1 and CDR2: MNHNS and SASEGT. The CDR3 is 16 amino acids. V was trimmed by 0 bases and J by 1 base, leaving 12 bases between them.

The V call is TRBV7-9, the J call TRBJ2-1; D might be TRBD1 (6 bases). CDR3 length: 15 residues. V was cut by 4 bases and J by 0 bases, with 10 bases left in between. Germline lookup yields CDR1 SEHNR and CDR2 FQNEAQ (reference sequence). The CDR3 protein is CASSSRGSSYNEQFF. As DNA, the CDR3 is TGTGCCAGCAGCTCCAGGGGAAGCTCCTACAATGAGCAGTTCTTC.

CDR3 sequence: CASSSKNSGTGGFYGYTF. CDR3 sequence (DNA): TGTGCCAGCAGCTCTAAGAACTCCGGGACAGGGGGCTTCTATGGCTACACCTTC. The chain recombines TRBV7-9 with TRBJ1-2, with 12 bases identical to TRBD1. The CDR3 is 18 amino acids. Germline V gene sequence: CDR1 SEHNR, CDR2 FQNEAQ (reference sequence). Germline trimming cut 4 bases from V and 4 bases from J; bases unmatched to any gene: 13.

The chain has TRBV9 and TRBJ2-1; 11 nucleotides line up with TRBD2. Losses at the gene ends were 5 bases for V and 9 bases for J; bases not matched to a gene: 1. The CDR3 consists of 12 residues. Germline V CDR1 and CDR2: SGDLS, YYNGEE. The CDR3 protein is CASSGTSGEQFF. The DNA for the CDR3 is TGTGCCAGCAGTGGGACTAGCGGTGAGCAGTTCTTC.

As concerns this clone: Other DNA sequences within the sample encode an identical CDR3. The chain's CDR3 is CASSPTTGGSNQPQHF. The CDR3 coding sequence is TGTGCCAGTAGTCCAACGACAGGGGGGAGCAATCAGCCCCAGCATTTT. The J gene is TRBJ1-5, the V gene TRBV19; 9 nucleotides align to TRBD1. V was pared by 5 bases and J by 1 base, with 6 bases of the junction left unmatched. Per the germline V gene, CDR1 is LNHDA and CDR2 is SQIVND (reference sequence). The CDR3 length is 16 residues.

V is TRBV6-1 and J is TRBJ1-1; D not resolved. The germline CDR1 and CDR2 sequences are MNHNS and SASEGT. The V end lost 3 bases, the J end lost 0 bases, and 14 bases lay between the germline ends. This CDR3 contains 16 residues. DNA for the CDR3: TGTGCCAGCAGTGATATGGGAGGAGTTGTGAACACTGAAGCTTTCTTT. Residues: CASSDMGGVVNTEAFF.

This clone was counted a few times. The CDR3 DNA sequence: TGCGCCAGCAGCTTGGAGGACAGGGGGGAGCTGTTTTTT. This codes for CASSLEDRGELFF. V and J are TRBV5-1 and TRBJ2-2, with 7 bases aligning to TRBD1. CDR1 is SGHRS, CDR2 YFSETQ, per germline. CDR3 length: 13 amino acids. The junction had 1 base not matched to a gene; V was cut back by 0 bases and J by 8 bases.

This rearrangement joins TRBV4-1 to TRBJ2-7; weak D call: TRBD1 (6 bases). There are 15 residues in the CDR3. Trimming removed 4 bases at V and 3 bases at J, with 16 bases between. The germline gives CDR1 MGHRA, CDR2 YSYEKL. As DNA, the CDR3 is TGCGCCAGCAGCCGACAGGACAGCTACTACTACGAGCAGTACTTC. This translates into CASSRQDSYYYEQYF.